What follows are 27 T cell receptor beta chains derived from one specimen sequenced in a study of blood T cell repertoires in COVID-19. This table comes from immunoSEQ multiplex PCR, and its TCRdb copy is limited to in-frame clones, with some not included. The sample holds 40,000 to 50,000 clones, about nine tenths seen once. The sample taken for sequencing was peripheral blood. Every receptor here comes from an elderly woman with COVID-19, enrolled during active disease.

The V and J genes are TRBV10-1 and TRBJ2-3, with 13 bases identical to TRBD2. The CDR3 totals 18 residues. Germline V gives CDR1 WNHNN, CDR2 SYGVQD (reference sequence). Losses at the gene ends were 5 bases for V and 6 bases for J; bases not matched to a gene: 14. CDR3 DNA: TGCGCCAGCAGTTCTGGACTAGCGGGGGCCCAGGGTTATGATACGCAGTATTTT. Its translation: CASSSGLAGAQGYDTQYF.

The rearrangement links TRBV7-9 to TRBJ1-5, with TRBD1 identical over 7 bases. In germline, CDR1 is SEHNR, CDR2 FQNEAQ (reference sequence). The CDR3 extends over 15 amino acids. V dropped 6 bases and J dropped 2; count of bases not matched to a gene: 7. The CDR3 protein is CASSHAQGGNQPQHF. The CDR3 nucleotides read TGTGCCAGCAGTCATGCCCAGGGGGGCAATCAGCCCCAGCATTTT.

The CDR3 sequence: CASRSSDRAYGYTF. The CDR3 region has the DNA TGTGCCAGCAGAAGTTCGGACAGGGCCTATGGCTACACCTTC. The chain uses TRBV28 and TRBJ1-2; 8 bases match TRBD1. The CDR3 totals 14 residues. The V segment lost 6 bases and the J segment 4 bases; nucleotides outside the gene matches: 7. Looked up from germline, CDR1 is MDHEN and CDR2 is SYDVKM.

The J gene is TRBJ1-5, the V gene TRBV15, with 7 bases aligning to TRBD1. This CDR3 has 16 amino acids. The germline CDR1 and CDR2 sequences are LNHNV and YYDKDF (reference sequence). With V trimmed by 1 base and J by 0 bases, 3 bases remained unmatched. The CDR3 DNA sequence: TGTGCCACCAGCAGAGGCCACAGGGGTAGCAATCAGCCCCAGCATTTT. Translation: CATSRGHRGSNQPQHF.

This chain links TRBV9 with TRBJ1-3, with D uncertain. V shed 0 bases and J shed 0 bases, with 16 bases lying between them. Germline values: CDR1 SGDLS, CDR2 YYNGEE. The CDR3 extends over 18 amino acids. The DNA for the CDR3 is TGTGCCAGCAGCGTAGAACCGTTTACAAGATACTCTGGAAACACCATATATTTT. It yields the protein CASSVEPFTRYSGNTIYF.

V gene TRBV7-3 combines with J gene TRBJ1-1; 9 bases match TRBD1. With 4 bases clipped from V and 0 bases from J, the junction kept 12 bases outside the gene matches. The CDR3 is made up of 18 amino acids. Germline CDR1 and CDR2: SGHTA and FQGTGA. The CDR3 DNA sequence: TGTGCCAGCAGCTCCCACAGGGGGCCAAACCGAATGAACACTGAAGCTTTCTTT. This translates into CASSSHRGPNRMNTEAFF.

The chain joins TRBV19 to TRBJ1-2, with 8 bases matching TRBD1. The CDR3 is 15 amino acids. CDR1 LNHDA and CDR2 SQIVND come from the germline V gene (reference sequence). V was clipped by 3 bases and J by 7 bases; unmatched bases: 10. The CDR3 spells CASSIDRQGLGGYTF. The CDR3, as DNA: TGTGCCAGTAGTATCGACCGACAGGGGCTTGGTGGCTACACCTTC.

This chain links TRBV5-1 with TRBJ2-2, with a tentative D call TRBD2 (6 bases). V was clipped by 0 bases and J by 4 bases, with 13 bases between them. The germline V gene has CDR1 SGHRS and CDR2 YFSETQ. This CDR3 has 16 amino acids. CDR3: CASSLGRGLSTGELFF. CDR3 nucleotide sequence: TGCGCCAGCAGCTTGGGGCGGGGTTTGAGCACCGGGGAGCTGTTTTTT.

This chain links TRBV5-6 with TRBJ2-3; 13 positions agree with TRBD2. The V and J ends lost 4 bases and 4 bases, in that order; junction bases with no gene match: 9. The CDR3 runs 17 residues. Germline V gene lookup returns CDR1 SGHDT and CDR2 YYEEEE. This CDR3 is CASSDALLAGGADTQYF. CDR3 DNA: TGTGCCAGCAGCGACGCCTTACTAGCGGGGGGGGCAGATACGCAGTATTTT.

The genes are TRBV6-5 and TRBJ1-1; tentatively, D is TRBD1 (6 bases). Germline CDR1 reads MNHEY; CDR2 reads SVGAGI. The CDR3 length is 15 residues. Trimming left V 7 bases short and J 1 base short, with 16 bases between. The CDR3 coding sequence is TGTGCCAGCAAAGAACTCGGACAGCCGAACACTGAAGCTTTCTTT. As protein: CASKELGQPNTEAFF.

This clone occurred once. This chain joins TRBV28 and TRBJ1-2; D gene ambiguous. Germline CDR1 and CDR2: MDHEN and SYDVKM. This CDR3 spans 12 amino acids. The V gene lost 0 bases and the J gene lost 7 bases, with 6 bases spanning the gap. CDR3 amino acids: CASSLWGAGYTF. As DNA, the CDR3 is TGTGCCAGCAGTTTATGGGGCGCTGGCTACACCTTC.

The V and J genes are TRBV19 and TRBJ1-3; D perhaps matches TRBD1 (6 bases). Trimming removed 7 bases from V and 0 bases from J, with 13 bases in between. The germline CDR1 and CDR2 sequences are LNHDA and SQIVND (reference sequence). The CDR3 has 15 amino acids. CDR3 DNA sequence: TGTGCCAGTAAGGGGGGGGATTCCTCTGGAAACACCATATATTTT. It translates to CASKGGDSSGNTIYF.

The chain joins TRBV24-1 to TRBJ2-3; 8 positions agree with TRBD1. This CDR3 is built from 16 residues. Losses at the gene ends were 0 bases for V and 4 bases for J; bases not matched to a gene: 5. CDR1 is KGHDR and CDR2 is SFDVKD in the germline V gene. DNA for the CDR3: TGTGCCACCAGTGATTTGGTCAGGGGGCGAGCAGATACGCAGTATTTT. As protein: CATSDLVRGRADTQYF.

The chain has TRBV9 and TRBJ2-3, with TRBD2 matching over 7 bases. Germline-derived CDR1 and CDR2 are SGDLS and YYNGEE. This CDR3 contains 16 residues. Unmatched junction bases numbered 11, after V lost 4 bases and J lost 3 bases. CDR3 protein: CASSLSGGTITDTQYF. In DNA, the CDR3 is TGTGCCAGCAGCCTCTCTGGGGGGACTATAACAGATACGCAGTATTTT. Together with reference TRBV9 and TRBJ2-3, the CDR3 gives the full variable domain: DSGVTQTPKHLITATGQRVTLRCSPRSGDLSVYWYQQSLDQGLQFLIQYYNGEERAKGNILERFSAQQFPDLHSELNLSSLELGDSALYFCASSLSGGTITDTQYFGPGTRLTVL.

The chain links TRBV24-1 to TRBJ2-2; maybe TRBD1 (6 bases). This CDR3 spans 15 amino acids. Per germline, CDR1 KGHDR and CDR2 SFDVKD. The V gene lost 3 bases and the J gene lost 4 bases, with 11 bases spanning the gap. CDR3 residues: CATSDGGSGTGELFF. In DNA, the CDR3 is TGTGCCACCAGTGATGGGGGCTCGGGCACCGGGGAGCTGTTTTTT.

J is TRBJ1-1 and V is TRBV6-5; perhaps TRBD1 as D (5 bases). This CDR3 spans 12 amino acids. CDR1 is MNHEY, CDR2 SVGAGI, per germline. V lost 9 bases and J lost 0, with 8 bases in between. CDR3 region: CASSRVNTEAFF. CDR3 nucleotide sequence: TGTGCCAGTTCCAGGGTGAACACTGAAGCTTTCTTT.

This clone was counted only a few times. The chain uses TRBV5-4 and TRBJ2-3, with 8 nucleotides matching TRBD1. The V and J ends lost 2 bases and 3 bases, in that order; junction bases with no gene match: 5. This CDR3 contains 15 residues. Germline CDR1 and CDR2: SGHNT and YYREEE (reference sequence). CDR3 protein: CASSFVGQGTDTQYF. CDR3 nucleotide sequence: TGTGCCAGCAGCTTCGTTGGACAGGGTACAGATACGCAGTATTTT. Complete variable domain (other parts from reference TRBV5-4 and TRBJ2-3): ETGVTQSPTHLIKTRGQQVTLRCSSQSGHNTVSWYQQALGQGPQFIFQYYREEENGRGNFPPRFSGLQFPNYSSELNVNALELDDSALYLCASSFVGQGTDTQYFGPGTRLTVL.

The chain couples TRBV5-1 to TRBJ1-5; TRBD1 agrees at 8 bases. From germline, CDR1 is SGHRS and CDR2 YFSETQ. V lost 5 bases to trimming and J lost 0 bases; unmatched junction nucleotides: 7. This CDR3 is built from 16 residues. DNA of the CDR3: TGCGCCAGCAGTTTAACCGGACAGGGTAGCAATCAGCCCCAGCATTTT. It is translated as CASSLTGQGSNQPQHF.

CDR3: CASRGGSPQPQHF. Here the CDR3 DNA reads TGTGCCAGCAGAGGCGGATCGCCCCAGCCCCAGCATTTT. V is TRBV2 and J is TRBJ1-5; D unresolved. V was clipped by 6 bases and J by 7 bases, with 13 bases between them. There are 13 residues in the CDR3. Looked up from germline, CDR1 is SNHLY and CDR2 is FYNNEI.

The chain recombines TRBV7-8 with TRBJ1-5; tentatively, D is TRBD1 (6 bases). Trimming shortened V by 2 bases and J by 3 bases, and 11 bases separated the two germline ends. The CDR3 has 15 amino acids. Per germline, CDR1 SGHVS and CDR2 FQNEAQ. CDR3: CASSLSTGINQPQHF. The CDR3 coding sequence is TGTGCCAGCAGCTTAAGCACAGGGATCAATCAGCCCCAGCATTTT.

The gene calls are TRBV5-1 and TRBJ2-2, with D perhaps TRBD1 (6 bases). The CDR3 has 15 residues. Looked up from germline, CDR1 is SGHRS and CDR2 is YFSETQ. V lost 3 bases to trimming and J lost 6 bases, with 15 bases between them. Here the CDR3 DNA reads TGCGCCAGCAGCTCCAGGGGAAGGAAGGCCGGGGAGCTGTTTTTT. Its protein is CASSSRGRKAGELFF. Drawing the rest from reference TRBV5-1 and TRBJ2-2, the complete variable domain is KAGVTQTPRYLIKTRGQQVTLSCSPISGHRSVSWYQQTPGQGLQFLFEYFSETQRNKGNFPGRFSGRQFSNSRSEMNVSTLELGDSALYLCASSSRGRKAGELFFGEGSRLTVL.

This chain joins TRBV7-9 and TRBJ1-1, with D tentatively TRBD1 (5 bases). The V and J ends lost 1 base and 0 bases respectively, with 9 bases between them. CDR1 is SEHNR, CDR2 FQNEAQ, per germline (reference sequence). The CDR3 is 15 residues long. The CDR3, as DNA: TGTGCCAGCAGCTTAGACAGGAAAATGAACACTGAAGCTTTCTTT. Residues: CASSLDRKMNTEAFF.

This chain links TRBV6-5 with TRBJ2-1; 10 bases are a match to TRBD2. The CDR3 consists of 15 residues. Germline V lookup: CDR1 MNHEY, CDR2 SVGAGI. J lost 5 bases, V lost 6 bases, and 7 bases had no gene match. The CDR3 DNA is TGTGCCAGCAGCACCTGGACTAGCGGAAACAATGAGCAGTTCTTC. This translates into CASSTWTSGNNEQFF.

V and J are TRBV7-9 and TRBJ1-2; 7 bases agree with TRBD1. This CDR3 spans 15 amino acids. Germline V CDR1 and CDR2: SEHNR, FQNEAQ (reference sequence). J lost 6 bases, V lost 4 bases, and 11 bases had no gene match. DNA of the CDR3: TGTGCCAGCAGCTACTTAAGGACAGGTCGAGATGGCTACACCTTC. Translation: CASSYLRTGRDGYTF. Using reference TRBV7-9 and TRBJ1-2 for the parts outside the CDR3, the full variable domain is DTGVSQNPRHKITKRGQNVTFRCDPISEHNRLYWYRQTLGQGPEFLTYFQNEAQLEKSRLLSDRFSAERPKGSFSTLEIQRTEQGDSAMYLCASSYLRTGRDGYTFGSGTRLTVV.

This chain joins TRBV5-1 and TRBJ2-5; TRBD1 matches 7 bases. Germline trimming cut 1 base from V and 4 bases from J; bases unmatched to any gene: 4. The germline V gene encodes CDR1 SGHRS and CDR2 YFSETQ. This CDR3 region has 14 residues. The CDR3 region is CASSLSGQPETQYF. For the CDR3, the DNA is TGCGCCAGCAGCTTGTCGGGACAGCCAGAGACCCAGTACTTC.

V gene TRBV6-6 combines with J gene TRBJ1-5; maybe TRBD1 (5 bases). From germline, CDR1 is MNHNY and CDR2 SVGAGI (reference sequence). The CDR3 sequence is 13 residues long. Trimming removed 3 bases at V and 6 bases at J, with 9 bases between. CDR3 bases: TGTGCCAGCAGTTATGGGGGGTGTCAGCCCCAGCATTTT. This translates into CASSYGGCQPQHF.

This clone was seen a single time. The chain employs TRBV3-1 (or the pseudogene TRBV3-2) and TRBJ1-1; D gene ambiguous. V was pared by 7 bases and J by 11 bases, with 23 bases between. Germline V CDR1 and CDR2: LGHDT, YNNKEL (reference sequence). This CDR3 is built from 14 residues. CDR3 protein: CASTRARGPRLAFF. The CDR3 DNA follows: TGTGCCAGCACCAGAGCTCGGGGTCCCAGATTGGCTTTCTTT.